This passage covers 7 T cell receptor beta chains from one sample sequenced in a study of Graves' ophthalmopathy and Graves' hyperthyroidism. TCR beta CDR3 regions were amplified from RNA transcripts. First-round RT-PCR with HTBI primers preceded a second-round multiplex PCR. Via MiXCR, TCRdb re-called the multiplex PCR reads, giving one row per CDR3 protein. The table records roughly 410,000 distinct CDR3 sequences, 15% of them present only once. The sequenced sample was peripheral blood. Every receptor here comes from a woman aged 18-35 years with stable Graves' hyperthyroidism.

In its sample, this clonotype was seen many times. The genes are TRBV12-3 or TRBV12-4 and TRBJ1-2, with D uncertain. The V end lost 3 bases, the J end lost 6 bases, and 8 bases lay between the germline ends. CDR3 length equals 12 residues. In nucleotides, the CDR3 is TGTGCCAGCAGTTTTAGATCCGATGGCTACACCTTC. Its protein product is CASSFRSDGYTF.

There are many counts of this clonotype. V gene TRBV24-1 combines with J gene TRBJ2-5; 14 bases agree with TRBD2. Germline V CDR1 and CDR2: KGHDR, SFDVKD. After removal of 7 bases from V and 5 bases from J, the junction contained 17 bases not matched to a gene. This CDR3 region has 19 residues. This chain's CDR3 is CATSAGTQRLAGGVETQYF. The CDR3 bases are TGTGCCACCAGCGCCGGGACTCAGAGACTAGCGGGGGGGGTTGAGACCCAGTACTTC.

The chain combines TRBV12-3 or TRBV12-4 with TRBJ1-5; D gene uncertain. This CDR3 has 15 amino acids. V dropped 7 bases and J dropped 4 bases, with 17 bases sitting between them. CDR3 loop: CASTEGGGRNQPQHF. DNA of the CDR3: TGTGCCAGCACCGAAGGAGGCGGAAGAAATCAGCCCCAGCATTTT.

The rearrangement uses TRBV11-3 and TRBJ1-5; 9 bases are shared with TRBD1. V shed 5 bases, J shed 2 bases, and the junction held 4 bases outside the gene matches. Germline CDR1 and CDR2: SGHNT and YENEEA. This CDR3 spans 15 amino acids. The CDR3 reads CASSTRDRGNQPQHF. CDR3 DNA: TGTGCCAGCAGCACCCGGGACAGGGGCAATCAGCCCCAGCATTTT.

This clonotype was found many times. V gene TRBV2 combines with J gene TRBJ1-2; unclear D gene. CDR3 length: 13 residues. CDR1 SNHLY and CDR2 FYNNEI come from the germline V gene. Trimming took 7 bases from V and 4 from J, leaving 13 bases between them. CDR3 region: CASMIGWSYGYTF. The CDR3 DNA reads TGTGCCAGCATGATAGGGTGGAGCTATGGCTACACCTTC.

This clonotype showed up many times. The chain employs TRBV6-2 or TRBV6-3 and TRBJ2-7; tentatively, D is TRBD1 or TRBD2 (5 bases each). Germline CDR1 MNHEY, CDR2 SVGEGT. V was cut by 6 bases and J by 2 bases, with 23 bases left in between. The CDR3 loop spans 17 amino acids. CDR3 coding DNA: TGTGCCAGCAGGGCCGGGGACGGCCGCGTCCGAGCCTACGAGCAGTACTTC. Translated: CASRAGDGRVRAYEQYF.

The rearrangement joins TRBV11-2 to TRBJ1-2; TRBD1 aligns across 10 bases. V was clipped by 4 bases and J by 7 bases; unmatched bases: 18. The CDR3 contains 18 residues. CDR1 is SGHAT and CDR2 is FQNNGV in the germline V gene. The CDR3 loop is CASSWGTGELSSMGGYTF. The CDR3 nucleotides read TGTGCCAGCAGCTGGGGGACAGGGGAATTATCGTCGATGGGTGGCTACACCTTC.